This T cell receptor (beta chain) appears in the sequencing data of a study of beta chain features in type 1 diabetes. General study findings and limits: Shortening of TCRB CDR3s, moderate but significant, appeared in all four CD4+ subsets of Type 1 diabetes patients.

This clone showed up just a few times. Antigen: not known. Sequencing targeted expressed TCRB transcripts, as all isolated RNA had been reverse transcribed. The method was immunoSEQ multiplex PCR; TCRdb's version includes in-frame clones alone and lacks a portion of them. In the table there are about 170,000 clones, 6% to 9% of which are singletons. The germline gives CDR1 MDHEN, CDR2 SYDVKM. The CDR3 length is 13 residues. The J segment lost 5 bases and the V segment lost 8 bases, leaving 5 bases of the junction unmatched. The TCR sequence derives from a man aged 18 to 29 with type 1 diabetes. The sample was central memory CD4+ T cells from blood. The J gene is TRBJ1-4, the V gene TRBV28, with 7 nucleotides matching TRBD1. The CDR3 DNA follows: TGTGCCAGCTGGGGACAGATCAATGAAAAACTGTTTTTT. Translated: CASWGQINEKLFF.